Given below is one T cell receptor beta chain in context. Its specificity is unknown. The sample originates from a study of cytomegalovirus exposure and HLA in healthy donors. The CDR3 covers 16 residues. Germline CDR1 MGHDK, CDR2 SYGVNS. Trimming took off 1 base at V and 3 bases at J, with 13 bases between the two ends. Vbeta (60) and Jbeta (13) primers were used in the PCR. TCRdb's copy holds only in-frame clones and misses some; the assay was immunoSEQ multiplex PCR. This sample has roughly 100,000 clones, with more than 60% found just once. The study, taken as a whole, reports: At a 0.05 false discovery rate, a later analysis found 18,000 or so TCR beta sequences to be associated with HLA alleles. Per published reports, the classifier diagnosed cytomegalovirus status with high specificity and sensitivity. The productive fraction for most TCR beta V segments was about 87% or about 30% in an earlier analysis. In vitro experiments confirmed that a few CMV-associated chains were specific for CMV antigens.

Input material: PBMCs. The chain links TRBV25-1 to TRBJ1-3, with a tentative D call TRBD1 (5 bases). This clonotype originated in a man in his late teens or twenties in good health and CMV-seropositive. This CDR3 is CASSESSGFIGNTIYF. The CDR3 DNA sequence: TGTGCCAGCAGTGAATCATCAGGGTTCATTGGAAACACCATATATTTT. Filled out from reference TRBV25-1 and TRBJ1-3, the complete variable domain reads EADIYQTPRYLVIGTGKKITLECSQTMGHDKMYWYQQDPGMELHLIHYSYGVNSTEKGDLSSESTVSRIRTEHFPLTLESARPSHTSQYLCASSESSGFIGNTIYFGEGSWLTVV.